The entry that follows covers one TCR beta chain sequence. This specimen belongs to a study of blood T cell repertoires in COVID-19. About the research overall: T cells, B-cell-depleted T cells, or PBMCs provided the cDNA or gDNA that served as material.

How the authors handled the data: Reference gene primer amplification gave nucleated cell count estimates. Sequencing used immunoSEQ multiplex PCR; TCRdb keeps in-frame clones, though not all of them. V, J and clone size derive from that table, while D and trimming were established from the DNA sequence. The sample has some 94,000 clones, approximately 70% seen once; the top ten hold 20% to 25%. This CDR3 spans 13 amino acids. Per germline, CDR1 MNHNY and CDR2 SVGAGI (reference sequence). The V and J ends lost 4 bases and 6 bases, in that order; junction bases with no gene match: 0. This receptor was obtained from a woman aged 55-70 years in a cohort sampled during active or convalescent COVID-19. The gene calls are TRBV6-6 and TRBJ2-2; TRBD2 matches at 9 bases. The sequenced material came from peripheral blood. The CDR3 protein is CASSSSGAGELFF. The CDR3 DNA follows: TGTGCCAGCAGTTCTAGCGGGGCCGGGGAGCTGTTTTTT.